These T cell receptor beta chains were read from a single sample in a study of T cells in Graves' hyperthyroidism and ophthalmopathy. TCRdb passed the multiplex PCR reads through MiXCR, listing each CDR3 protein once. The table lists about 250,000 distinct CDR3 sequences, around 20% of them singletons. Sample: blood. The receptors originated from a man aged 30 to 39 with Graves' ophthalmopathy. Both conserved end residues are part of each CDR3. The order of the fields is CDR3 DNA, CDR3 protein, J gene, clone size, V gene, D gene. D genes are given only for firm matches. Rows give clone size only sometimes, using once, few, many, or a class for an expanded clone.

DNA: TGTGCCTGGAGCGATGGGACTTCGATTACCTACGAGCAGTACTTC
CDR3: CAWSDGTSITYEQYF
J: TRBJ2-7
size: few
V: TRBV30
D: NA

DNA: TGTGCCAGCAGCAGAAAACACGGGTCCGACGGGGAGCTGTTTTTT
CDR3: CASSRKHGSDGELFF
J: TRBJ2-2
size: NA
V: TRBV7-6
D: NA

DNA: TGTGCCAGCAGCCAAGATCTAACCGAAACTAACACTGAAGCTTTCTTT
CDR3: CASSQDLTETNTEAFF
J: TRBJ1-1
size: few
V: TRBV3-1
D: NA

DNA: TGTGCCAGCAGTACCGGACAGGGCAACACCGGGGAGCTGTTTTTT
CDR3: CASSTGQGNTGELFF
J: TRBJ2-2
size: NA
V: TRBV12-3/TRBV12-4
D: TRBD1

DNA: TGTGCCAGCAGTGAAGGAGAGTTCAGGAGGGTCCAGTACTTC
CDR3: CASSEGEFRRVQYF
J: TRBJ2-5
size: NA
V: TRBV6-1
D: NA

DNA: TGTGCCAGTAGTAGACTGACAGGGGGGTTGACCTACGAGCAGTACTTC
CDR3: CASSRLTGGLTYEQYF
J: TRBJ2-7
size: few
V: TRBV19
D: TRBD1

DNA: TGTGCCAGCTCACCCCCCCAGTCGACAGATACGCAGTATTTT
CDR3: CASSPPQSTDTQYF
J: TRBJ2-3
size: many
V: TRBV18
D: NA

DNA: TGTGCCAGCAGCTTAGGACAATCTGGCTATGGCTACACCTTC
CDR3: CASSLGQSGYGYTF
J: TRBJ1-2
size: many
V: TRBV7-8
D: NA

DNA: TGTGCCAGCAGCCTCCCGAGACAGGGCAAAGAACCCACAGATACGCAGTATTTT
CDR3: CASSLPRQGKEPTDTQYF
J: TRBJ2-3
size: NA
V: TRBV7-9
D: TRBD1

DNA: TGTGCCAGCTCACTAGACACGGGTAACACTGAAGCTTTCTTT
CDR3: CASSLDTGNTEAFF
J: TRBJ1-1
size: many
V: TRBV18
D: NA

DNA: TGTGCCAGCAGTTTATCCGTAGTTACCGGGGAGCTGTTTTTT
CDR3: CASSLSVVTGELFF
J: TRBJ2-2
size: few
V: TRBV27
D: NA

DNA: TGTGCCAGTAGTACCGGACTAGCGGGAGGGCGTCGCAATGAGCAGTTCTTC
CDR3: CASSTGLAGGRRNEQFF
J: TRBJ2-1
size: NA
V: TRBV19
D: TRBD2

DNA: TGTGCCAGCAGGGAAAGGACAGGGAGGGACACCGGGGAGCTGTTTTTT
CDR3: CASRERTGRDTGELFF
J: TRBJ2-2
size: NA
V: TRBV6-1
D: NA

DNA: TGTGCCTGGAGCCGTAAGGGGGGAGGGCCCCGGGAGCTGTTTTTT
CDR3: CAWSRKGGGPRELFF
J: TRBJ2-2
size: NA
V: TRBV30
D: NA

DNA: TGTGCCAGCAGCGGGGGGGAGGGCCAAAATGAGCAGTTCTTC
CDR3: CASSGGEGQNEQFF
J: TRBJ2-1
size: many
V: TRBV7-3
D: TRBD2

DNA: TGTGCCAGCAGCCGATCTCTAGCGGAACTGACCTACAATGAGCAGTTCTTC
CDR3: CASSRSLAELTYNEQFF
J: TRBJ2-1
size: few
V: TRBV3-1
D: TRBD2

DNA: TGTGCCAGCAGTCGCGAGGGGAGCGCAGATACGCAGTATTTT
CDR3: CASSREGSADTQYF
J: TRBJ2-3
size: few
V: TRBV7-9
D: NA

DNA: TGTGCCAGCAGTTACTCCTTATACGAGCAGTACTTC
CDR3: CASSYSLYEQYF
J: TRBJ2-7
size: NA
V: TRBV6-2/TRBV6-3
D: NA

DNA: TGTGCCAGTGGGGGCCTTAGCGGGAGATGGGGCCCAGATACGCAGTATTTT
CDR3: CASGGLSGRWGPDTQYF
J: TRBJ2-3
size: NA
V: TRBV7-6
D: TRBD2

DNA: TGCAGCGTTGAGACAGGGGAAGAAGGGACAGATACGCAGTATTTT
CDR3: CSVETGEEGTDTQYF
J: TRBJ2-3
size: NA
V: TRBV29-1
D: TRBD1

DNA: TGCGCCAGCAGCTTGGCAGCGGGAGGTGTCACAGATACGCAGTATTTT
CDR3: CASSLAAGGVTDTQYF
J: TRBJ2-3
size: few
V: TRBV5-1
D: TRBD2

DNA: TGTGCCAGCAGCCAGGGCGTGTTGCGGGAGGGCCAATACGAGCAGTACTTC
CDR3: CASSQGVLREGQYEQYF
J: TRBJ2-7
size: few
V: TRBV4-2
D: TRBD2

DNA: TGTGCCAGCAGTTCCCCCGGGACTAGGGGGGGTTACGAGCAGTACTTC
CDR3: CASSSPGTRGGYEQYF
J: TRBJ2-7
size: NA
V: TRBV28
D: TRBD2

DNA: TGTGCCACCAGTGATTTGACGGGTACGCAGTATTTT
CDR3: CATSDLTGTQYF
J: TRBJ2-3
size: NA
V: TRBV24-1
D: NA

DNA: TGTGCCAGCAGCCAAGCGGGTGGAGGCTACACCTTC
CDR3: CASSQAGGGYTF
J: TRBJ1-2
size: few
V: TRBV3-1
D: NA

DNA: TGTGCCAGCAGCCGACTAGTAACCTACGAGCAGTACTTC
CDR3: CASSRLVTYEQYF
J: TRBJ2-7
size: many
V: TRBV11-2
D: NA

DNA: TGTGCCAGCAGCCCATCCGCCCGCCTAGCGGGGTTAGCCAAAAACATTCAGTACTTC
CDR3: CASSPSARLAGLAKNIQYF
J: TRBJ2-4
size: many
V: TRBV28
D: TRBD2

DNA: TGTGCCAGCTCACCAGGGACAGGGTCTTATGGCTACACCTTC
CDR3: CASSPGTGSYGYTF
J: TRBJ1-2
size: few
V: TRBV18
D: TRBD1

DNA: TGTGCCAGCAGTGAATGGGCAGGACGGTCCTACGAGCAGTACTTC
CDR3: CASSEWAGRSYEQYF
J: TRBJ2-7
size: NA
V: TRBV6-1
D: NA

DNA: TGCAGTGCTAGAGATGGGCGCAGTACCTACGAGCAGTACTTC
CDR3: CSARDGRSTYEQYF
J: TRBJ2-7
size: many
V: TRBV20-1
D: NA

DNA: TGCGCCAGCAGCGCGACTAGCGCCGCCAAAAACATTCAGTACTTC
CDR3: CASSATSAAKNIQYF
J: TRBJ2-4
size: NA
V: TRBV5-1
D: TRBD2

DNA: TGTGCCAGCAGCCGACGACTCGTAGGGCACGAGCAGTACTTC
CDR3: CASSRRLVGHEQYF
J: TRBJ2-7
size: many
V: TRBV13
D: NA

DNA: TGCGCCAGCAGCTTACAACCCGGGACTGCGAACACCGGGGAGCTGTTTTTT
CDR3: CASSLQPGTANTGELFF
J: TRBJ2-2
size: many
V: TRBV5-1
D: NA

DNA: TGTGCCAGCAGTCTAGCCGGGACCCTTTACACAGATACGCAGTATTTT
CDR3: CASSLAGTLYTDTQYF
J: TRBJ2-3
size: NA
V: TRBV28
D: NA

DNA: TGTGCCTGGAGTGGGGGTGGTGAAAAACTGTTTTTT
CDR3: CAWSGGGEKLFF
J: TRBJ1-4
size: many
V: TRBV30
D: NA

DNA: TGTGCCTGGGGATATGTAGCAAATTCACCCCTCCACTTT
CDR3: CAWGYVANSPLHF
J: TRBJ1-6
size: few
V: TRBV30
D: NA

DNA: TGTGCCAGCAGCGTTAGGAGTACAGACTACGAGCAGTACTTC
CDR3: CASSVRSTDYEQYF
J: TRBJ2-7
size: many
V: TRBV7-2
D: NA

DNA: TGTGCCAGCAGAAGGACTGCTAACTATGGCTACACCTTC
CDR3: CASRRTANYGYTF
J: TRBJ1-2
size: NA
V: TRBV28
D: NA

DNA: TGTGCCAGCAGCGCTCAGTACACTGGGGCCAACGTCCTGACTTTC
CDR3: CASSAQYTGANVLTF
J: TRBJ2-6
size: few
V: TRBV11-3
D: NA

DNA: TGCGCCAGCAGCTTGGCTACAGGGAATCAGCCCCAGCATTTT
CDR3: CASSLATGNQPQHF
J: TRBJ1-5
size: NA
V: TRBV5-1
D: NA

DNA: TGTGCCAGCAAGAAGACTCGGCAAGAGACCCAGTACTTC
CDR3: CASKKTRQETQYF
J: TRBJ2-5
size: few
V: TRBV6-1
D: NA

DNA: TGTGCCAGCAGTAGACAGCCCGGGACAGATACGCAGTATTTT
CDR3: CASSRQPGTDTQYF
J: TRBJ2-3
size: many
V: TRBV6-1
D: NA

DNA: TGCAGTGCCATCATTCAAAACATTCAGTACTTC
CDR3: CSAIIQNIQYF
J: TRBJ2-4
size: NA
V: TRBV20-1
D: NA

DNA: TGTGCCAGCAGCCCCCCTGGACAGGCGGTCTACGAGCAGTACTTC
CDR3: CASSPPGQAVYEQYF
J: TRBJ2-7
size: NA
V: TRBV28
D: TRBD1

DNA: TGCGCCAGCAGTGAGTCGGGACAGCCCCAGCATTTT
CDR3: CASSESGQPQHF
J: TRBJ1-5
size: many
V: TRBV10-1
D: NA

DNA: TGTGCCAGCAGTTTTCTAGCGGGAGGGCCGGAGTACAATGAGCAGTTCTTC
CDR3: CASSFLAGGPEYNEQFF
J: TRBJ2-1
size: NA
V: TRBV28
D: TRBD2

DNA: TGTGCCAGCAGTTTACTGGCGGGAGGGCCCTACGAGCAGTACTTC
CDR3: CASSLLAGGPYEQYF
J: TRBJ2-7
size: few
V: TRBV12-3/TRBV12-4
D: TRBD2

DNA: TGCAGTGCTCCTCGGACAGGGGCCGGGAACACTGAAGCTTTCTTT
CDR3: CSAPRTGAGNTEAFF
J: TRBJ1-1
size: once
V: TRBV20-1
D: TRBD1

DNA: TGCAGTGCTAGAGATCCCGGGGGAGGTGGCTACGAGCAGTACTTC
CDR3: CSARDPGGGGYEQYF
J: TRBJ2-7
size: many
V: TRBV20-1
D: NA

DNA: TGCGCCAGCAGCAGACCATACACCGGGGAGCTGTTTTTT
CDR3: CASSRPYTGELFF
J: TRBJ2-2
size: NA
V: TRBV5-1
D: NA

DNA: TGCAGCGTTGAAGGGCTAGCGGGAGCGACCCAGTACTTC
CDR3: CSVEGLAGATQYF
J: TRBJ2-5
size: few
V: TRBV29-1
D: TRBD2

DNA: TGCAGCGTTGACTGGCGTGTCAATGAGCAGTTCTTC
CDR3: CSVDWRVNEQFF
J: TRBJ2-1
size: few
V: TRBV29-1
D: NA

DNA: TGCAGTGCAAATAGCGGGAGTTTATCCTACAATGAGCAGTTCTTC
CDR3: CSANSGSLSYNEQFF
J: TRBJ2-1
size: few
V: TRBV20-1
D: TRBD2

DNA: TGCGCCAGCAGCTTACAGGGCGGTTCAGGAAACACCATATATTTT
CDR3: CASSLQGGSGNTIYF
J: TRBJ1-3
size: few
V: TRBV5-1
D: NA

DNA: TGTGCCAGCACCCAGGCAGGGCCCAAAAACATTCAGTACTTC
CDR3: CASTQAGPKNIQYF
J: TRBJ2-4
size: few
V: TRBV12-3/TRBV12-4
D: NA

DNA: TGTGCCAGCAGTCGACTCCAGACTAGCGGGAGTAGGGTCTACGAGCAGTACTTC
CDR3: CASSRLQTSGSRVYEQYF
J: TRBJ2-7
size: few
V: TRBV6-2/TRBV6-3
D: TRBD2

DNA: TGTGCCAGCGCCTCCGGGACTAGCGCTTCCTACGAGCAGTACTTC
CDR3: CASASGTSASYEQYF
J: TRBJ2-7
size: NA
V: TRBV7-8
D: TRBD2

DNA: TGTGCTAGTGACTTGGGGCGTAGAGCCACCGGGGAGCTGTTTTTT
CDR3: CASDLGRRATGELFF
J: TRBJ2-2
size: NA
V: TRBV12-5
D: NA

DNA: TGTGCCAGCAGTTTGGTTAGCGGGAGTGAGACCCAGTACTTC
CDR3: CASSLVSGSETQYF
J: TRBJ2-5
size: many
V: TRBV12-3/TRBV12-4
D: TRBD2

DNA: TGTGCCAGCAGTGACTGGCTCGGAAACATTCAGTACTTC
CDR3: CASSDWLGNIQYF
J: TRBJ2-4
size: many
V: TRBV6-1
D: NA